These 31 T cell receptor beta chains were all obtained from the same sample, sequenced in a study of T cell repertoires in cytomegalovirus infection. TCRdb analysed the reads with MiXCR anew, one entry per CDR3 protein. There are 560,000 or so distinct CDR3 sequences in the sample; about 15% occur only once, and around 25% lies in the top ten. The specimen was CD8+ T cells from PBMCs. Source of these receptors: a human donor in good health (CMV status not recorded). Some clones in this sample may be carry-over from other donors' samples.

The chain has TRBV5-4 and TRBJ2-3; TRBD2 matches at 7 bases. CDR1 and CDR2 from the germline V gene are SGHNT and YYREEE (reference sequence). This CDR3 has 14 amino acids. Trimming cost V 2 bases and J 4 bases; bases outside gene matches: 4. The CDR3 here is CASSFGGGADTQYF. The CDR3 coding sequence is TGTGCCAGCAGCTTTGGCGGGGGAGCAGATACGCAGTATTTT.

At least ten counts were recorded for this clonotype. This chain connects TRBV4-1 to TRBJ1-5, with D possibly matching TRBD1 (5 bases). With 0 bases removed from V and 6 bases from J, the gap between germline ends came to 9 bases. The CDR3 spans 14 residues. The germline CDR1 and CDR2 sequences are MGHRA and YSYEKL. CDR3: CASSQELGVQPQHF. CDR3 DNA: TGCGCCAGCAGCCAAGAATTGGGGGTTCAGCCCCAGCATTTT.

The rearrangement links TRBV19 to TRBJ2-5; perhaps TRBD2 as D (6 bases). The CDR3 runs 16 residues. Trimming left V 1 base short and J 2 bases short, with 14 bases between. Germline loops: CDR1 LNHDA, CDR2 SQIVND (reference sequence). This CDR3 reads CASSIVPAGRQETQYF. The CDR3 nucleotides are TGTGCCAGTAGTATAGTGCCAGCCGGGAGACAAGAGACCCAGTACTTC.

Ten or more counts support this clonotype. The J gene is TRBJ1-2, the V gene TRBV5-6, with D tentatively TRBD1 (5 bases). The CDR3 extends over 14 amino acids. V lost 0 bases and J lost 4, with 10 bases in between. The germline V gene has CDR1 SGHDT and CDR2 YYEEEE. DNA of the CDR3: TGTGCCAGCAGCTTGGAAGGGGTGAGCTATGGCTACACCTTC. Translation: CASSLEGVSYGYTF.

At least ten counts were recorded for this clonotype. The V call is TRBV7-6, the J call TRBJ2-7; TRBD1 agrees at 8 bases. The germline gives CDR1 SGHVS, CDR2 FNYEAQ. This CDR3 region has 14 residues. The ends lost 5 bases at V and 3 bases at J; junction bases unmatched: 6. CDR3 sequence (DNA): TGTGCCAGCAGCCCGCCGGGACAGGACTACGAGCAGTACTTC. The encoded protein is CASSPPGQDYEQYF.

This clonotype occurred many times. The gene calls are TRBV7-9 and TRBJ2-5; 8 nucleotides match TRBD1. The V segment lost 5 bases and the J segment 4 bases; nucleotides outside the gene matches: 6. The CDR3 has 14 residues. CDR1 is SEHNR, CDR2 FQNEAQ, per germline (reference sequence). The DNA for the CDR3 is TGTGCCAGCAGCATACGGGACAGGACAGAGACCCAGTACTTC. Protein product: CASSIRDRTETQYF.

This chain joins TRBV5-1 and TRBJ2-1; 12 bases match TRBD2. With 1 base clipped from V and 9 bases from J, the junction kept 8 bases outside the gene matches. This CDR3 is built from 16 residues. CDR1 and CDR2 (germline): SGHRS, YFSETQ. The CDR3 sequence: CASSLPSGRDGGEQFF. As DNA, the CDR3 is TGCGCCAGCAGCTTGCCTAGCGGGAGGGATGGGGGTGAGCAGTTCTTC. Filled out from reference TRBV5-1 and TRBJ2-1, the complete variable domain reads KAGVTQTPRYLIKTRGQQVTLSCSPISGHRSVSWYQQTPGQGLQFLFEYFSETQRNKGNFPGRFSGRQFSNSRSEMNVSTLELGDSALYLCASSLPSGRDGGEQFFGPGTRLTVL.

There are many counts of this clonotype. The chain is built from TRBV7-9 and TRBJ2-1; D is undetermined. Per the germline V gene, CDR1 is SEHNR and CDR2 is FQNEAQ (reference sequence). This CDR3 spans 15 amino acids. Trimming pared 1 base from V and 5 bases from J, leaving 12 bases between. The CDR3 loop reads CASSLGHYRDNEQFF. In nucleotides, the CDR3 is TGTGCCAGCAGCTTAGGGCATTATCGGGACAATGAGCAGTTCTTC.

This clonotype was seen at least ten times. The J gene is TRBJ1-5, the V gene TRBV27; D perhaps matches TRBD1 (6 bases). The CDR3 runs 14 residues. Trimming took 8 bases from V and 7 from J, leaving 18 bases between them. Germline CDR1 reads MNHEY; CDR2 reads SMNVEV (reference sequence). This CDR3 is CASSLTGSEQPQHF. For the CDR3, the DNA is TGTGCCAGCTCTCTTACAGGGTCGGAGCAGCCCCAGCATTTT.

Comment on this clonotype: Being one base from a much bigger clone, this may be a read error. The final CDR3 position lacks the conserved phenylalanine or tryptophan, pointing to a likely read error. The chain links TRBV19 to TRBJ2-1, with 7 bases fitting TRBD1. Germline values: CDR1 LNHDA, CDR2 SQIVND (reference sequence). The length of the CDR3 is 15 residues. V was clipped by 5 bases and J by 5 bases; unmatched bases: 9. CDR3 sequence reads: CASSGRGTANNEQFL. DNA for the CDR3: TGTGCCAGTAGTGGACGAGGGACAGCCAACAATGAGCAGTTCTTA.

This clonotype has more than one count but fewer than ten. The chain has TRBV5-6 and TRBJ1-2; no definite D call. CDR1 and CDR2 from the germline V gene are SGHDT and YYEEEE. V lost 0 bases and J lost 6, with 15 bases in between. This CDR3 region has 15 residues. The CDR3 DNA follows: TGTGCCAGCAGCTTGGCACGGTATTTAGGAGATGGCTACACCTTC. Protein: CASSLARYLGDGYTF.

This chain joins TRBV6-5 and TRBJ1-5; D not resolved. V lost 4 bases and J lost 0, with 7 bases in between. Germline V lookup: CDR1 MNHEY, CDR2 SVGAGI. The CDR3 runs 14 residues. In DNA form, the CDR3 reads TGTGCCAGCAGTTCTATAGCTAGCAATCAGCCCCAGCATTTT. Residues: CASSSIASNQPQHF.

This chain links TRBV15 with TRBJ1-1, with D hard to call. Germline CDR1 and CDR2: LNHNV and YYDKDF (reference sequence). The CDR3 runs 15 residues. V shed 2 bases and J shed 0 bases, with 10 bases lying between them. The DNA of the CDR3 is TGTGCCACCAGCAGAAATAGACCTTTGAACACTGAAGCTTTCTTT. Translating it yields CATSRNRPLNTEAFF.

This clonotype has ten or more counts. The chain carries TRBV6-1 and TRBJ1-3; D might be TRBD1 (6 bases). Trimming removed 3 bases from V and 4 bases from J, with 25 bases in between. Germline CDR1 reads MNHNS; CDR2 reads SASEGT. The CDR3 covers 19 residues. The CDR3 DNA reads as TGTGCCAGCAGTGATCCGGTCCGACAGGCCCTTAGGTCCGGAAACACCATATATTTT. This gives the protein CASSDPVRQALRSGNTIYF.

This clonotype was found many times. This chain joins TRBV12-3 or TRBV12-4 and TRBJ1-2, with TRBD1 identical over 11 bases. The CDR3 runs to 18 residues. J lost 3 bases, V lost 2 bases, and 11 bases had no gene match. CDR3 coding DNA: TGTGCCAGCAGTTTATCCCTTCCGGACAGGGGGCCTTACTATGGCTACACCTTC. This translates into CASSLSLPDRGPYYGYTF.

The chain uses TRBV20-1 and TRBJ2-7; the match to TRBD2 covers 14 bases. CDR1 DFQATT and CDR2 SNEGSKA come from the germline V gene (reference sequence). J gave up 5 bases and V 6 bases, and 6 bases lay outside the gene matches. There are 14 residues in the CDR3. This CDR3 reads CSARGLAGDHEQYF. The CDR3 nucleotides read TGCAGTGCCCGGGGACTAGCGGGGGACCACGAGCAGTACTTC.

The CDR3 bases are TGCAGTGCTAACCGGGCTAGCGGGGGGGCGGATTACAATGAGCAGTTCTTC. Protein product: CSANRASGGADYNEQFF. This chain connects TRBV20-1 to TRBJ2-1; 12 positions agree with TRBD2. The germline V gene encodes CDR1 DFQATT and CDR2 SNEGSKA (reference sequence). V shed 4 bases, J shed 4 bases, and the junction held 11 bases outside the gene matches. The CDR3 extends over 17 amino acids.

CDR3 DNA: TGCGCCAGCAGTCCAATCGGACCTACCCGGGAGCTGTTTTTT. Translating it yields CASSPIGPTRELFF. This chain joins TRBV5-1 and TRBJ2-2; D is unresolved. In germline, CDR1 is SGHRS, CDR2 YFSETQ. This CDR3 region has 14 residues. V lost 5 bases, J lost 9 bases, and 17 bases lay in between.

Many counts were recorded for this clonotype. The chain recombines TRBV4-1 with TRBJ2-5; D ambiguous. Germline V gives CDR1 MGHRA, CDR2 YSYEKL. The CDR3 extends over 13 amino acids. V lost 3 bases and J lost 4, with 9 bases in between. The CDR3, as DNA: TGCGCCAGCAGCCACCCCGGGTCAGAGACCCAGTACTTC. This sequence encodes CASSHPGSETQYF.

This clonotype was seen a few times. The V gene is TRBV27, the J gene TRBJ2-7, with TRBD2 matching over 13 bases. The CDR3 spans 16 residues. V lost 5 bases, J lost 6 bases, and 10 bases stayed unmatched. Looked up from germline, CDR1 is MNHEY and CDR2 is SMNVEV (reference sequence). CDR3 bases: TGTGCCAGCAGTCCTACCGGGACTAGCGGGGCTGGCGAGCAGTACTTC. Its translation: CASSPTGTSGAGEQYF.

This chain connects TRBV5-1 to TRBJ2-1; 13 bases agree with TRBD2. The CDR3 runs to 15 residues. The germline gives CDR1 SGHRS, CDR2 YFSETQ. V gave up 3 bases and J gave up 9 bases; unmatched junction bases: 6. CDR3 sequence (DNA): TGCGCCAGCAGCTCCGGACTAGCGGGAGATAGTGAGCAGTTCTTC. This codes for CASSSGLAGDSEQFF.

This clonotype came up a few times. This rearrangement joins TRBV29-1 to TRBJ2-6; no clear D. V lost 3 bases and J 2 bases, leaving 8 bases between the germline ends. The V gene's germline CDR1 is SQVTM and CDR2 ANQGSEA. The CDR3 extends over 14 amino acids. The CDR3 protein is CSVDTQTGANVLTF. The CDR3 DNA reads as TGCAGCGTTGACACCCAAACTGGGGCCAACGTCCTGACTTTC.

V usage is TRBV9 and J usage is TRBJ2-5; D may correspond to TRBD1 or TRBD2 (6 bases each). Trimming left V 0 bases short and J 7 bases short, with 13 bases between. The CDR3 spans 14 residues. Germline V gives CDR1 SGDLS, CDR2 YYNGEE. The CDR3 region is CASSVAGGRATQYF. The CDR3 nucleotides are TGTGCCAGCAGCGTAGCTGGGGGGCGCGCGACCCAGTACTTC.

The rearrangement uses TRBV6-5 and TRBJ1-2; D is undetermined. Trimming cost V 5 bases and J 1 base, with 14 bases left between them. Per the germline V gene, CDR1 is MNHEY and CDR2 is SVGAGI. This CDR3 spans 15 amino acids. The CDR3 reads CASSPIGPINYGYTF. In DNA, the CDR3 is TGTGCCAGCAGTCCCATAGGACCTATTAACTATGGCTACACCTTC.

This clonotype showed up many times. CDR3 in DNA: TGTGCCAGCAGGGAGCCCCGGGAGTTTGAGCAGTTCTTC. Translated: CASREPREFEQFF. The chain couples TRBV28 to TRBJ2-1; a possible D gene is TRBD2 (6 bases). The CDR3 length is 13 residues. Germline CDR1 and CDR2: MDHEN and SYDVKM. Trimming shortened V by 6 bases and J by 9 bases, and 15 bases separated the two germline ends. Drawing the rest from reference TRBV28 and TRBJ2-1, the complete variable domain is DVKVTQSSRYLVKRTGEKVFLECVQDMDHENMFWYRQDPGLGLRLIYFSYDVKMKEKGDIPEGYSVSREKKERFSLILESASTNQTSMYLCASREPREFEQFFGPGTRLTVL.

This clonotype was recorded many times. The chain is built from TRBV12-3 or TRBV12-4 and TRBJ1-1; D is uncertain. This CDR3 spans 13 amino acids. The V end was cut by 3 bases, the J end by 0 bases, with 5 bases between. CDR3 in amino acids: CASSFVVNTEAFF. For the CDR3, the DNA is TGTGCCAGCAGTTTTGTCGTGAACACTGAAGCTTTCTTT.

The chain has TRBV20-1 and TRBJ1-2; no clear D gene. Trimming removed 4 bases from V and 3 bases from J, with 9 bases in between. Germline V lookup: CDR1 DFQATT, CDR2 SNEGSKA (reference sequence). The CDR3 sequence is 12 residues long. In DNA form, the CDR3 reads TGCAGTGCTACGGGCGGGGACTATGGCTACACCTTC. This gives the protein CSATGGDYGYTF.

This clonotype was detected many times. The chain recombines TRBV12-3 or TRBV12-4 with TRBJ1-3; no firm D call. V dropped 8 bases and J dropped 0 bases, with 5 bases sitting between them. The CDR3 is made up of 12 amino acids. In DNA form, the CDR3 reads TGTGCCAGCGGACTCTCTGGAAACACCATATATTTT. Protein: CASGLSGNTIYF.

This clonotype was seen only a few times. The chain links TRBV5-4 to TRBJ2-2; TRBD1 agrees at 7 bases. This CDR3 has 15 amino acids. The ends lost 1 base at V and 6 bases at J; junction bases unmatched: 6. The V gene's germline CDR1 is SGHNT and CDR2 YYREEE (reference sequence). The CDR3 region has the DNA TGTGCCAGCAGCTTGTCGACAGGGCCCCCCGGGGAGCTGTTTTTT. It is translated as CASSLSTGPPGELFF.

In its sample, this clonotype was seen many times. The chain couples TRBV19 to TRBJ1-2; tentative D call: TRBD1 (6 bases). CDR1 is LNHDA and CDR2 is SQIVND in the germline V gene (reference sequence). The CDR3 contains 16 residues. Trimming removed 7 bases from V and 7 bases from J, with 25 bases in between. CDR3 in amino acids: CASTLTTGLSGVGYTF. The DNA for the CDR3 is TGTGCCAGTACCCTCACTACAGGGCTGAGCGGTGTTGGCTACACCTTC. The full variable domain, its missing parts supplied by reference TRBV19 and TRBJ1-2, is DGGITQSPKYLFRKEGQNVTLSCEQNLNHDAMYWYRQDPGQGLRLIYYSQIVNDFQKGDIAEGYSVSREKKESFPLTVTSAQKNPTAFYLCASTLTTGLSGVGYTFGSGTRLTVV.

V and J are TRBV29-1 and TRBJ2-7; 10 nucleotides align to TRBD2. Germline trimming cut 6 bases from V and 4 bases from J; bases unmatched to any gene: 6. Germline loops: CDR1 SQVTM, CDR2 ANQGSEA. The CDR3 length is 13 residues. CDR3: CSVEREGPYEQYF. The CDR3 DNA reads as TGCAGCGTCGAGCGGGAGGGCCCATACGAGCAGTACTTC.